Listed here are 4 T cell receptor beta chains from one sample, sequenced in a study of blood T cell repertoires in COVID-19. This table comes from immunoSEQ multiplex PCR, and its TCRdb copy is limited to in-frame clones, with some not included. The table lists under 300,000 clones, around 82% of them singletons. What was sequenced was peripheral blood. The receptors shown here come from a woman older than 75 with active or convalescent COVID-19.

This chain joins TRBV6-5 and TRBJ2-2; no firm D call. The CDR3 spans 14 residues. Germline CDR1 reads MNHEY; CDR2 reads SVGAGI. The V gene lost 6 bases and the J gene lost 4 bases, with 12 bases spanning the gap. CDR3 nucleotides: TGTGCCAGCAGCCGCATTATCAGCACCGGGGAGCTGTTTTTT. It encodes CASSRIISTGELFF.

This chain connects TRBV5-4 to TRBJ2-3, with 7 bases matching TRBD2. The CDR3 sequence is 15 residues long. CDR1 and CDR2 (germline): SGHNT, YYREEE (reference sequence). Trimming took 3 bases from V and 5 from J; bases not matched to a gene: 9. The CDR3 region is CASSSSSGRVDTQYF. As DNA, the CDR3 is TGTGCCAGCAGCTCCTCTAGCGGAAGAGTAGATACGCAGTATTTT.

The chain recombines TRBV5-1 with TRBJ2-2, with D possibly TRBD2 on 7 matching bases. Germline values: CDR1 SGHRS, CDR2 YFSETQ. The CDR3 runs to 15 residues. V dropped 2 bases and J dropped 3 bases, with 11 bases sitting between them. The CDR3 is CASSLGGGDTGELFF. CDR3 nucleotide sequence: TGCGCCAGCAGCTTAGGAGGGGGGGACACCGGGGAGCTGTTTTTT.

The chain joins TRBV18 to TRBJ2-1; 7 bases map to TRBD2. This CDR3 is 15 amino acids long. Germline-derived CDR1 and CDR2 are KGHSH and LQKENI. The V segment lost 3 bases and the J segment 6 bases; nucleotides outside the gene matches: 8. In nucleotides, the CDR3 is TGTGCCAGCTCACCTTACACTAGCGTAGTCAATGAGCAGTTCTTC. Translation: CASSPYTSVVNEQFF. The whole variable domain, filled in from reference TRBV18 and TRBJ2-1, reads NAGVMQNPRHLVRRRGQEARLRCSPMKGHSHVYWYRQLPEEGLKFMVYLQKENIIDESGMPKERFSAEFPKEGPSILRIQQVVRGDSAAYFCASSPYTSVVNEQFFGPGTRLTVL.